The sequence of this TCR beta chain was determined in a study of naive and memory T cell subsets. Regarding the study as a whole: Possibly reflecting memory cells re-expressing CD45RA, a few larger clonotypes occurred in naive repertoires, especially CD8. Clonotypes here are unpaired alpha or beta chain sequences. In naive cells, over 85% of TCR sequences were seen only once.

CD4+ T cell IFNgamma after overnight CMV lysate exposure gave donor CMV status. Both TRBC1 and TRBC2 were covered by a beta constant-region primer of two equimolar oligonucleotides. TCRdb fed the UMI-ligation and nested PCR reads into MiXCR, producing one record per CDR3 protein. In the table there are roughly 140,000 distinct CDR3 sequences, about 17% of which are singletons. This clonotype occurred a few times. The target antigen is unknown. The clonotype originates from a human donor in good health. Specimen: naive CD4+ T cells from blood.

For the CDR3, the DNA is TGTGCCATCAGTGGGGGGGATGACGCTTTCTTT. Protein sequence: CAISGGDDAFF. V usage is TRBV10-3 and J usage is TRBJ1-1; perhaps TRBD1 as D (5 bases). Per germline, CDR1 ENHRY and CDR2 SYGVKD. This CDR3 comprises 11 residues. Trimming took off 4 bases at V and 11 bases at J, with 11 bases between the two ends.